Below are 22 T cell receptor beta chains sequenced from a single sample in a study of blood T cell repertoires in COVID-19. Generated by immunoSEQ multiplex PCR, the TCRdb table keeps only in-frame clones and is missing some. The sample lists some 220,000 clones, roughly 84% seen once, with 9.7% in the top ten. The sequenced material came from peripheral blood. All receptors come from a man aged 45-65 years with active or convalescent COVID-19.

V gene TRBV19 combines with J gene TRBJ2-3, with D tentatively TRBD2 (6 bases). The CDR3 is made up of 14 amino acids. Germline V gene lookup returns CDR1 LNHDA and CDR2 SQIVND (reference sequence). V was pared by 4 bases and J by 1 base, with 9 bases between. In nucleotides, the CDR3 is TGTGCCAGTAGTAAATCTAGCGGCACAGATACGCAGTATTTT. It is translated as CASSKSSGTDTQYF.

In its sample, this clone was seen once. This chain joins TRBV11-3 and TRBJ2-6, with a tentative D call TRBD1 (5 bases). The CDR3 totals 15 residues. Between the trimmed V and J ends, which lost 6 bases and 4 bases, there was a span of 13 bases. Germline V CDR1 and CDR2: SGHNT, YENEEA. The CDR3 DNA reads TGTGCCAGCAGTCCCAGGGCGTCCGGGGCCAACGTCCTGACTTTC. Protein sequence: CASSPRASGANVLTF.

The chain carries TRBV13 and TRBJ2-1; the match to TRBD2 covers 11 bases. J was trimmed by 7 bases and V by 0 bases; bases with no gene match: 8. The germline V gene has CDR1 PRHDT and CDR2 FYEKMQ (reference sequence). The CDR3 has 17 amino acids. The CDR3 protein is CASSLGPASGRRNEQFF. CDR3 DNA sequence: TGTGCCAGCAGCTTAGGTCCGGCTAGCGGGAGGAGGAATGAGCAGTTCTTC.

The rearrangement links TRBV12-1 to TRBJ2-3; the table's D gene call, TRBD1, was not cross checked with the DNA. TRBV12-1 constitutes a pseudogene. This CDR3 contains 12 residues. CDR3 residues: CARSMGPDTQYF. Here the CDR3 DNA reads TGTGCCAGATCAATGGGGCCAGATACGCAGTATTTT.

J is TRBJ1-1 and V is TRBV7-2; D is possibly TRBD1 (5 bases). V lost 5 bases, J lost 0 bases, and 19 bases lay in between. Germline CDR1 reads SGHTA; CDR2 reads FQGNSA. The CDR3 extends over 17 amino acids. The DNA of the CDR3 is TGTGCCAGCAGCCCATCGTGGGGCAGGGTAGTGAACACTGAAGCTTTCTTT. Amino acids: CASSPSWGRVVNTEAFF. Full variable domain (outside the CDR3, taken from reference TRBV7-2 and TRBJ1-1): GAGVSQSPSNKVTEKGKDVELRCDPISGHTALYWYRQSLGQGLEFLIYFQGNSAPDKSGLPSDRFSAERTGGSVSTLTIQRTQQEDSAVYLCASSPSWGRVVNTEAFFGQGTRLTVV.

The chain combines TRBV11-2 with TRBJ1-4; 7 nucleotides align to TRBD1. J lost 5 bases, V lost 5 bases, and 8 bases had no gene match. Germline CDR1 SGHAT, CDR2 FQNNGV. The CDR3 is 15 amino acids. CDR3 residues: CASSARGTDNEKLFF. CDR3 coding DNA: TGTGCCAGCAGCGCTCGAGGGACAGACAATGAAAAACTGTTTTTT.

The chain employs TRBV19 and TRBJ2-4, with 7 bases aligning to TRBD1. V was pared by 6 bases and J by 7 bases, with 9 bases of the junction left unmatched. Germline-derived CDR1 and CDR2 are LNHDA and SQIVND (reference sequence). CDR3 length equals 14 residues. The DNA for the CDR3 is TGTGCCAGTAGACCTGACAGGGCAGGGAACATTCAGTACTTC. Residues: CASRPDRAGNIQYF. Variable domain in full (rest from reference TRBV19 and TRBJ2-4): DGGITQSPKYLFRKEGQNVTLSCEQNLNHDAMYWYRQDPGQGLRLIYYSQIVNDFQKGDIAEGYSVSREKKESFPLTVTSAQKNPTAFYLCASRPDRAGNIQYFGAGTRLSVL.

V gene TRBV2 combines with J gene TRBJ2-3; 11 bases agree with TRBD2. The J segment lost 0 bases and the V segment lost 10 bases, leaving 15 bases of the junction unmatched. The CDR3 is 18 amino acids. CDR1 is SNHLY, CDR2 FYNNEI, per germline. The CDR3 DNA sequence: TGTGCCACCGCAAAGAACCCTCGGACTAGCGGGAGCACAGATACGCAGTATTTT. Translating gives CATAKNPRTSGSTDTQYF.

J is TRBJ1-1 and V is TRBV7-2; TRBD1 might be the D (5 bases). Germline values: CDR1 SGHTA, CDR2 FQGNSA. V gave up 1 base and J gave up 3 bases, with 18 bases separating them. The CDR3 runs to 17 residues. In DNA form, the CDR3 reads TGTGCCAGCAGCTTAGGTCCCCAGGGTGGTTTGGACACTGAAGCTTTCTTT. Amino acids: CASSLGPQGGLDTEAFF.

V usage is TRBV28 and J usage is TRBJ2-7, with D unresolved. The CDR3 totals 12 residues. Per germline, CDR1 MDHEN and CDR2 SYDVKM. V gave up 7 bases and J gave up 3 bases, with 10 bases separating them. The CDR3 protein is CASNSPSYEQYF. The CDR3 DNA follows: TGTGCCAGCAATTCCCCCAGCTACGAGCAGTACTTC.

This clone was detected a few times. The J gene is TRBJ1-1, the V gene TRBV3-1 (or the pseudogene TRBV3-2), with a tentative D call TRBD1 (6 bases). The CDR3 contains 15 residues. Between the trimmed V and J ends, which lost 3 bases and 3 bases, there was a span of 14 bases. Germline values: CDR1 LGHDT, CDR2 YNNKEL (reference sequence). The DNA for the CDR3 is TGTGCCAGCAGCCACGCGACAGGCTTTGACACTGAAGCTTTCTTT. It specifies CASSHATGFDTEAFF.

The chain employs TRBV5-5 and TRBJ1-3, with a possible D match to TRBD1 (5 bases). CDR1 and CDR2 (germline): SGHKS, YYEKEE (reference sequence). CDR3 size: 14 residues. V lost 0 bases and J 2 bases, leaving 6 bases between the germline ends. The chain's CDR3 is CASSLAGAGNTIYF. CDR3 nucleotide sequence: TGTGCCAGCAGCTTGGCGGGGGCTGGAAACACCATATATTTT.

The chain joins TRBV2 to TRBJ1-3; 8 bases align to TRBD1. In germline, CDR1 is SNHLY, CDR2 FYNNEI. V lost 6 bases and J lost 5; bases outside the gene matches: 6. The length of the CDR3 is 14 residues. In DNA, the CDR3 is TGTGCCAGCAGGGACAGGGAATTCAGAAACACCATATATTTT. Amino acids: CASRDREFRNTIYF. The full variable domain, its missing parts supplied by reference TRBV2 and TRBJ1-3, is EPEVTQTPSHQVTQMGQEVILRCVPISNHLYFYWYRQILGQKVEFLVSFYNNEISEKSEIFDDQFSVERPDGSNFTLKIRSTKLEDSAMYFCASRDREFRNTIYFGEGSWLTVV.

V usage is TRBV9 and J usage is TRBJ2-5, with D perhaps TRBD1 (5 bases). Trimming stripped 0 bases from V and 1 base from J, with 10 bases between. This CDR3 comprises 15 residues. The germline CDR1 and CDR2 sequences are SGDLS and YYNGEE. In nucleotides, the CDR3 is TGTGCCAGCAGCGTAGAACAGGCCTCCCAAGAGACCCAGTACTTC. Translating it yields CASSVEQASQETQYF.

This chain links TRBV5-1 with TRBJ2-3; 8 positions match TRBD1. The CDR3 loop spans 15 amino acids. Germline V CDR1 and CDR2: SGHRS, YFSETQ. V lost 0 bases to trimming and J lost 3 bases; unmatched junction nucleotides: 3. The CDR3 loop is CASSLAQGATDTQYF. CDR3 DNA sequence: TGCGCCAGCAGCTTGGCCCAGGGGGCAACAGATACGCAGTATTTT. The entire variable domain, with the rest obtained from reference TRBV5-1 and TRBJ2-3, is as follows: KAGVTQTPRYLIKTRGQQVTLSCSPISGHRSVSWYQQTPGQGLQFLFEYFSETQRNKGNFPGRFSGRQFSNSRSEMNVSTLELGDSALYLCASSLAQGATDTQYFGPGTRLTVL.

The chain links TRBV4-3 to TRBJ1-1, with 7 bases that match TRBD1. Looked up from germline, CDR1 is LGHNA and CDR2 is YSLEER. Trimming took 2 bases from V and 3 from J; bases not matched to a gene: 3. The CDR3 contains 14 residues. CDR3 sequence: CASSQLGGYTEAFF. The CDR3 DNA follows: TGCGCCAGCAGCCAACTAGGGGGCTACACTGAAGCTTTCTTT.

This rearrangement joins TRBV6-2 or TRBV6-3 to TRBJ1-2, with 10 bases lining up with TRBD1. With V trimmed by 4 bases and J by 6 bases, 8 bases remained unmatched. CDR1 and CDR2 from the germline V gene are MNHEY and SVGEGT. The CDR3 is made up of 15 amino acids. This CDR3 is CASSLTGGAMNGYTF. In nucleotides, the CDR3 is TGTGCCAGCAGTTTGACAGGGGGCGCGATGAATGGCTACACCTTC.

The J gene is TRBJ1-2, the V gene TRBV4-3, with D perhaps TRBD1 (5 bases). Between the trimmed V and J ends, which lost 0 bases and 6 bases, there was a span of 14 bases. Germline CDR1 reads LGHNA; CDR2 reads YSLEER. This CDR3 is 15 amino acids long. The CDR3 DNA is TGCGCCAGCAGCCAAGATCTGAACAGGCCTAATGGCTACACCTTC. Encoded protein: CASSQDLNRPNGYTF.

The rearrangement links TRBV10-3 to TRBJ2-1, with 10 bases lining up with TRBD2. Germline values: CDR1 ENHRY, CDR2 SYGVKD. The CDR3 is made up of 18 amino acids. V lost 3 bases and J lost 5; bases outside the gene matches: 13. The CDR3 loop is CAISEGIAGGRGDNEQFF. CDR3 DNA: TGTGCCATCAGTGAAGGAATAGCGGGAGGTCGAGGGGACAATGAGCAGTTCTTC.

The rearrangement joins TRBV5-1 to TRBJ1-4, with TRBD1 matching over 8 bases. The V gene end was trimmed by 4 bases and the J gene end by 3 bases; junction bases not matched to a gene: 11. The CDR3 totals 17 residues. Germline CDR1 and CDR2: SGHRS and YFSETQ. In nucleotides, the CDR3 is TGCGCCAGCAGCCCAGGACAGGGTAGTTGGGCTAATGAAAAACTGTTTTTT. It yields the protein CASSPGQGSWANEKLFF.

The rearrangement links TRBV6-5 to TRBJ1-4, with 8 positions matching TRBD1. This CDR3 is 15 amino acids long. CDR1 MNHEY and CDR2 SVGAGI come from the germline V gene. J was trimmed by 8 bases and V by 8 bases; bases with no gene match: 13. This CDR3 reads CASAGPNRGREKLFF. The CDR3 DNA reads as TGTGCCAGCGCTGGCCCTAACAGGGGGAGGGAAAAACTGTTTTTT.

V gene TRBV19 combines with J gene TRBJ1-2; D is possibly TRBD1 (5 bases). The CDR3 covers 13 residues. The germline gives CDR1 LNHDA, CDR2 SQIVND (reference sequence). V gave up 3 bases and J gave up 5 bases, with 10 bases separating them. CDR3 loop: CASSMGTWYGYTF. CDR3 DNA: TGTGCCAGTAGTATGGGGACTTGGTATGGCTACACCTTC.